These T cell receptor beta chains were read from a single sample in a study of OX40 agonist ivuxolimab in advanced cancers. The protocol was immunoSEQ multiplex PCR, while the TCRdb copy is restricted to in-frame clones and leaves out a portion. This sample has tens of thousands of clones, with roughly 86% found just once. The specimen comprised CD4+ or CD8+ T cells sorted from blood, sampled in a trial of the OX40 agonist ivuxolimab. These receptors came from an adult with an advanced solid tumor such as melanoma, head and neck, liver or kidney cancer. Both conserved end residues are part of each CDR3. D genes are given only for firm matches. The size field is filled for only some rows; it gives once, few, many or a size class.

CDR3aa: CASSQDLYNEQFF
CDR3nt: TGCGCCAGCAGCCAAGACCTCTACAATGAGCAGTTCTTC
d_gene: .
j_gene: TRBJ2-1
v_gene: TRBV4-1
abundance: .

CDR3aa: CASSHAGGLNTEAFF
CDR3nt: TGTGCCAGCAGTCATGCGGGGGGCCTGAACACTGAAGCTTTCTTT
d_gene: .
j_gene: TRBJ1-1
v_gene: TRBV4-2
abundance: .

CDR3aa: CARRLGLHTGELFF
CDR3nt: TGTGCCAGAAGACTCGGACTCCACACCGGGGAGCTGTTTTTT
d_gene: .
j_gene: TRBJ2-2
v_gene: TRBV21-1
abundance: .

CDR3aa: CASSYLGLADTQYF
CDR3nt: TGTGCCAGCAGTTACCTGGGTTTGGCAGATACGCAGTATTTT
d_gene: .
j_gene: TRBJ2-3
v_gene: TRBV6-5
abundance: .

CDR3aa: CASSQLGQGAWGYTF
CDR3nt: TGTGCCAGCAGCCAACTCGGACAGGGTGCCTGGGGCTACACCTTC
d_gene: TRBD1
j_gene: TRBJ1-2
v_gene: TRBV14
abundance: .

CDR3aa: CASSPKTGGYTDTQYF
CDR3nt: TGTGCCAGTAGTCCCAAGACAGGGGGCTACACAGATACGCAGTATTTT
d_gene: TRBD1
j_gene: TRBJ2-3
v_gene: TRBV19
abundance: .

CDR3aa: CASSFGQGWETQYF
CDR3nt: TGTGCCAGCAGTTTTGGACAGGGATGGGAGACCCAGTACTTC
d_gene: TRBD1
j_gene: TRBJ2-5
v_gene: TRBV28
abundance: .

CDR3aa: CAISESQETQYF
CDR3nt: TGTGCCATCAGTGAGTCCCAAGAGACCCAGTACTTC
d_gene: .
j_gene: TRBJ2-5
v_gene: TRBV10-3
abundance: .

CDR3aa: CASSSAYEQYF
CDR3nt: TGTGCCAGCAGTTCAGCCTACGAGCAGTACTTC
d_gene: .
j_gene: TRBJ2-7
v_gene: TRBV6-5
abundance: few

CDR3aa: CASSSYGGQGSEAFF
CDR3nt: TGTGCCAGCAGCTCCTACGGCGGACAGGGCTCTGAAGCTTTCTTT
d_gene: TRBD1
j_gene: TRBJ1-1
v_gene: TRBV28
abundance: .

CDR3aa: CASRSGMNTEAFF
CDR3nt: TGTGCCAGCAGGTCAGGGATGAACACTGAAGCTTTCTTT
d_gene: .
j_gene: TRBJ1-1
v_gene: TRBV28
abundance: medium-sized

CDR3aa: CATGLGRNTEAFF
CDR3nt: TGTGCCACCGGCCTAGGACGGAACACTGAAGCTTTCTTT
d_gene: .
j_gene: TRBJ1-1
v_gene: TRBV15
abundance: .

CDR3aa: CASSTFDSNQPQHF
CDR3nt: TGTGCCAGCAGCACCTTTGATAGCAATCAGCCCCAGCATTTT
d_gene: .
j_gene: TRBJ1-5
v_gene: TRBV7-2
abundance: .

CDR3aa: CASSLIPGPRTQYF
CDR3nt: TGCGCCAGCAGCCTCATACCGGGACCCCGGACCCAGTACTTC
d_gene: .
j_gene: TRBJ2-5
v_gene: TRBV4-1
abundance: .

CDR3aa: CASSLGNEQFF
CDR3nt: TGTGCCAGCAGCTTAGGTAATGAGCAGTTCTTC
d_gene: .
j_gene: TRBJ2-1
v_gene: TRBV7-9
abundance: few

CDR3aa: CASSLGVGRADTQYF
CDR3nt: TGCGCCAGCAGCTTGGGGGTAGGCCGGGCAGATACGCAGTATTTT
d_gene: .
j_gene: TRBJ2-3
v_gene: TRBV5-1
abundance: .

CDR3aa: CASSSWYGYTF
CDR3nt: TGTGCCAGCAGTTCGTGGTATGGCTACACCTTC
d_gene: .
j_gene: TRBJ1-2
v_gene: TRBV27
abundance: .

CDR3aa: CASSGGTGGQETQYF
CDR3nt: TGTGCCAGCAGCGGCGGGACAGGGGGACAAGAGACCCAGTACTTC
d_gene: TRBD1
j_gene: TRBJ2-5
v_gene: TRBV5-8
abundance: .

CDR3aa: CASTEGGRYEQFF
CDR3nt: TGTGCCAGTACCGAAGGCGGGAGATATGAGCAGTTCTTC
d_gene: TRBD2
j_gene: TRBJ2-1
v_gene: TRBV19
abundance: .

CDR3aa: CASSQRQGGQETQYF
CDR3nt: TGCGCCAGCAGCCAAAGGCAGGGGGGACAAGAGACCCAGTACTTC
d_gene: .
j_gene: TRBJ2-5
v_gene: TRBV4-3
abundance: .

CDR3aa: CASSLTTDLFF
CDR3nt: TGTGCCAGCAGCTTGACGACGGACCTGTTTTTT
d_gene: .
j_gene: TRBJ1-4
v_gene: TRBV7-9
abundance: .

CDR3aa: CASSLAPDNEQFF
CDR3nt: TGTGCCAGCAGCCTTGCCCCCGACAATGAGCAGTTCTTC
d_gene: .
j_gene: TRBJ2-1
v_gene: TRBV12-2
abundance: .

CDR3aa: CASSLGPSPWNEQFF
CDR3nt: TGTGCCAGCAGCTTAGGGCCTAGTCCATGGAATGAGCAGTTCTTC
d_gene: .
j_gene: TRBJ2-1
v_gene: TRBV5-6
abundance: once

CDR3aa: CASSLTGGEETQYF
CDR3nt: TGTGCCAGCAGCCTGACAGGGGGCGAAGAGACCCAGTACTTC
d_gene: TRBD1
j_gene: TRBJ2-5
v_gene: TRBV7-3
abundance: few

CDR3aa: CASSPQDVFYEQYF
CDR3nt: TGTGCCAGCAGCCCCCAGGACGTATTCTACGAGCAGTACTTC
d_gene: .
j_gene: TRBJ2-7
v_gene: TRBV28
abundance: .

CDR3aa: CASSEEANTGELFF
CDR3nt: TGTGCCAGTAGCGAGGAAGCGAACACCGGGGAGCTGTTTTTT
d_gene: .
j_gene: TRBJ2-2
v_gene: TRBV6-4
abundance: .

CDR3aa: CASSQVPGISYNEQFF
CDR3nt: TGCGCCAGCAGCCAGGTACCAGGAATTTCCTACAATGAGCAGTTCTTC
d_gene: .
j_gene: TRBJ2-1
v_gene: TRBV4-3
abundance: .

CDR3aa: CAWSVPGIEQYF
CDR3nt: TGTGCCTGGAGTGTACCAGGGATCGAGCAGTACTTC
d_gene: .
j_gene: TRBJ2-7
v_gene: TRBV30
abundance: few

CDR3aa: CASSFGLAGVSGELFF
CDR3nt: TGCGCCAGCAGCTTTGGACTAGCGGGAGTGTCCGGGGAGCTGTTTTTT
d_gene: TRBD2
j_gene: TRBJ2-2
v_gene: TRBV5-1
abundance: once

CDR3aa: CASSFGRLAFF
CDR3nt: TGTGCCAGCAGTTTCGGGCGTCTGGCTTTCTTT
d_gene: .
j_gene: TRBJ1-1
v_gene: TRBV27
abundance: few

CDR3aa: CASSPTSGVATQYF
CDR3nt: TGTGCCAGCAGCCCGACTAGCGGGGTCGCGACCCAGTACTTC
d_gene: TRBD2
j_gene: TRBJ2-5
v_gene: TRBV14
abundance: .

CDR3aa: CASSFGLSNQPQHF
CDR3nt: TGTGCCAGCAGTTTTGGGCTTAGCAATCAGCCCCAGCATTTT
d_gene: .
j_gene: TRBJ1-5
v_gene: TRBV28
abundance: .

CDR3aa: CASSLIPTGTNEQFF
CDR3nt: TGTGCCAGCAGTTTAATCCCAACAGGGACCAATGAGCAGTTCTTC
d_gene: .
j_gene: TRBJ2-1
v_gene: TRBV27
abundance: .

CDR3aa: CASSLNLADTQYF
CDR3nt: TGTGCCAGCAGTCTTAACCTGGCAGATACGCAGTATTTT
d_gene: .
j_gene: TRBJ2-3
v_gene: TRBV27
abundance: .

CDR3aa: CASSLVVRETQYF
CDR3nt: TGTGCCAGCAGCTTAGTAGTCCGTGAGACCCAGTACTTC
d_gene: .
j_gene: TRBJ2-5
v_gene: TRBV7-6
abundance: .